This record covers a single T cell receptor (beta chain). Its antigen is not known. Germline V CDR1 and CDR2: LGHNA, YSLEER. Trimming took 1 base from V and 7 from J, leaving 12 bases between them. This CDR3 contains 14 residues. This entry belongs to a study of STAT3 mutations in large granular lymphocyte leukemia. Findings and caveats of the study: Treatment regimens differed across patients between samplings. Every T-LGLL patient had at least one immunodominant TCRbeta clonotype.

Sequencing used immunoSEQ multiplex PCR; TCRdb keeps in-frame clones, though not all of them. The table lists around 29,000 clones, about 86% of them singletons. Sequencing was done on a sample of peripheral blood mononuclear cells. This clonotype originated in a man aged 55 to 70 with T-cell large granular lymphocyte leukemia. Some clones in this sample may be carry-over from other donors' samples. V is TRBV4-3 and J is TRBJ2-3; D call uncertain. CDR3 DNA: TGCGCCAGCAGCCAAGCACCAGACTCATATACGCAGTATTTT. This gives the protein CASSQAPDSYTQYF.